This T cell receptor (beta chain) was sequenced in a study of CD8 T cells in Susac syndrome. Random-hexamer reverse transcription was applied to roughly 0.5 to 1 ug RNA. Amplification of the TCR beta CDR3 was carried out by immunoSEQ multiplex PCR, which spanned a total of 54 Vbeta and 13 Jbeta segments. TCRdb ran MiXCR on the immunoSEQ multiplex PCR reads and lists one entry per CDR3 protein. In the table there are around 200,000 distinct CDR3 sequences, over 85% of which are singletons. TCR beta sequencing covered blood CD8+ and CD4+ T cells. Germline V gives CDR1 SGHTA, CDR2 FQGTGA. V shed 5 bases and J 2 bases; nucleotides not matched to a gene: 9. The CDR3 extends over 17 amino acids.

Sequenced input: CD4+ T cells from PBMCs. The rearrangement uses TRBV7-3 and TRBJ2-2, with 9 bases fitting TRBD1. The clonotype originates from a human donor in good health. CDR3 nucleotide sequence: TGTGCCAGCAGCAACCGACCGGGACAGGGTAACACCGGGGAGCTGTTTTTT. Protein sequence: CASSNRPGQGNTGELFF. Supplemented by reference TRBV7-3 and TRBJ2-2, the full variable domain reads GAGVSQTPSNKVTEKGKYVELRCDPISGHTALYWYRQSLGQGPEFLIYFQGTGAADDSGLPNDRFFAVRPEGSVSTLKIQRTERGDSAVYLCASSNRPGQGNTGELFFGEGSRLTVL.